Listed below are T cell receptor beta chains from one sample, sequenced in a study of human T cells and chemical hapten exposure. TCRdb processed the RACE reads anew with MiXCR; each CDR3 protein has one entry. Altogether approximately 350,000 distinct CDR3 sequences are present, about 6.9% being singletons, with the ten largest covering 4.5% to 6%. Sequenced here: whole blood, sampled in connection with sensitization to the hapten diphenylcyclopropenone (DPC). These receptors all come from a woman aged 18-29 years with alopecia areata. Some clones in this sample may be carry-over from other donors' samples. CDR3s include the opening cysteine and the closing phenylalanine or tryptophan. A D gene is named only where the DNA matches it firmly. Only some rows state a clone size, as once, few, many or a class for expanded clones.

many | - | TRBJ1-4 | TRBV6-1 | TGTGCCAGCAGTCGTGGACACCGCATGGAAAAACTGTTTTTT | CASSRGHRMEKLFF
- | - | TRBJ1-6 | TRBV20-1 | TGCAGTGCTAGAACAGGGTTTTCCTATAATTCACCCCTCCACTTT | CSARTGFSYNSPLHF
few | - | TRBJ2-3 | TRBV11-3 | TGTGCCAGCAGCTCCTCTCTGACTGGGACGCAGTATTTT | CASSSSLTGTQYF
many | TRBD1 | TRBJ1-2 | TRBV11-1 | TGTGCCAGCAGCTCCCCAGGGGGCTGCACCTTC | CASSSPGGCTF
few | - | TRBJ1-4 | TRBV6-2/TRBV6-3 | TGTGCCAGCATTGGCGGGACGTCTACAACTAATGAAAAACTGTTTTTT | CASIGGTSTTNEKLFF
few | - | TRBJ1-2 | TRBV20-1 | TGCAGTGCCGTCGCGACTGTCATCTATGGCTACACCTTC | CSAVATVIYGYTF
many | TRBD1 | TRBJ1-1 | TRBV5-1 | TGCGCCAGCAGCTTGGCCGGGACAGGGAGGACTGAAGCTTTCTTT | CASSLAGTGRTEAFF
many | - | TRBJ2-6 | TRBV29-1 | TGCAGCGTTGAAGCGACAGCCTCTGGGGCCAACGTCCTGACTTTC | CSVEATASGANVLTF
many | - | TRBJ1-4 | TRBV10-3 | TGTGCCATCAGGGGACGGGGGAATGAAAAACTGTTTTTT | CAIRGRGNEKLFF
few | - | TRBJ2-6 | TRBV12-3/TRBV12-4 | TGTGCCAGCAGTTTAAGACACGTCCTGACTTTC | CASSLRHVLTF
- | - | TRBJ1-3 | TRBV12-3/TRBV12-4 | TGTGCCAGCAGTTCTACGACAATCGCTGCAAACACCATATATTTT | CASSSTTIAANTIYF
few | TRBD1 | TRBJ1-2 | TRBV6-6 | TGTGCCAGCAGTTTGCGGACAGGGGAATCCTATGGCTACACCTTC | CASSLRTGESYGYTF
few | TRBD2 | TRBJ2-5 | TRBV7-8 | TGTGCCAGCAGCTTAGACCCCGGAATTGGCCTAGCGGGTCAAGAGACCCAGTACTTC | CASSLDPGIGLAGQETQYF
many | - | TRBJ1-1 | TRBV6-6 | TGTGCCAGCACCCTTCCCCCCAGCGGTGAAGCTTTCTTT | CASTLPPSGEAFF
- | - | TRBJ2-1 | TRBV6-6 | TGTGCCAGCACCAACAGGTACAATGAGCAGTTCTTC | CASTNRYNEQFF
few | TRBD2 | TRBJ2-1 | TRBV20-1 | TGCAGTGCTAGAGTCGGGGGGTACAATGAGCAGTTCTTC | CSARVGGYNEQFF
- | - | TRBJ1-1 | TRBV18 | TGTGCCAGCTCACCTACTGGGGGGCTAGGAATTGAAGCTTTCTTT | CASSPTGGLGIEAFF
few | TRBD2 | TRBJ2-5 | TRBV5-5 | TGTGCCAGCAGCTTGACTAGCGTATACCAAGAGACCCAGTACTTC | CASSLTSVYQETQYF
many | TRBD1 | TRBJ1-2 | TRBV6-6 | TGTGCCAGCAGTTACTCCCGACAGGGGGAATTTGGCTACACCTTC | CASSYSRQGEFGYTF
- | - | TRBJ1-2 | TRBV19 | TGTGCCAGTACCTACGGGGCAGGCCTTAACTATGGCTACACCTTC | CASTYGAGLNYGYTF
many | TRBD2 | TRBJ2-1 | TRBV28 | TGTGCCAGCAGCGGGGGGGAGCAGTTCTTC | CASSGGEQFF
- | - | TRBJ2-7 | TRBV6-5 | TGTGCCAGCAGTTCCGGGGGTCTAGGCCACTACGAGCAGTACTTC | CASSSGGLGHYEQYF
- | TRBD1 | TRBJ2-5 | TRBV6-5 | TGTGCCAGCTCCGGGACAGGCGCGGCCCAGTACTTC | CASSGTGAAQYF
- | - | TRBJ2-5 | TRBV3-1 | TGTGCCAGCAGCCAAGATGTCCGTGCCCAGTACTTC | CASSQDVRAQYF
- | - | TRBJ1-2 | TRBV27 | TGTGCCAGCAGCCCCCGACAGTTTACCCCTTCTAACTATGGCTACACCTTC | CASSPRQFTPSNYGYTF
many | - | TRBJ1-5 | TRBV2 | TGTGCCAGCAGCACTGGAGACGGTCTCCAGCATTTT | CASSTGDGLQHF
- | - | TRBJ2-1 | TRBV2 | TGTGCCAGCAGTGATGTGGGGTCGGGGCGAGGGTCGGATGAGCAGTTCTTC | CASSDVGSGRGSDEQFF
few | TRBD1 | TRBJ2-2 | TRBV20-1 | TGCAGTGCTAGAGATTACAGGGGGCGCGCCGGGGAGCTGTTTTTT | CSARDYRGRAGELFF
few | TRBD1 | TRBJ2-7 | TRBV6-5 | TGTGCCAGCAGTCGACAACAGGGGGGATACGAATCCTACGAGCAGTACTTC | CASSRQQGGYESYEQYF
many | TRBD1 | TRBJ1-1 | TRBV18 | TGTGCCAGCTCACCATCCAGTCCGGGACAGGGGGCTGAAGCTTTCTTT | CASSPSSPGQGAEAFF
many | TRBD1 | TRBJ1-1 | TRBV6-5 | TGTGCCAGCAGTTACTCGTCCCAGGGGGCGAAGAACACTGAAGCTTTCTTT | CASSYSSQGAKNTEAFF
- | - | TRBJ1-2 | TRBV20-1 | TGCAGTGCTAGAACGAGAGGAGCTAACTATGGCTACACCTTC | CSARTRGANYGYTF
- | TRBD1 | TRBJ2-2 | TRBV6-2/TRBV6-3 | TGTGCCAGCTTAAACAGGGGGCGGCGCACCGGGGAGCTGTTTTTT | CASLNRGRRTGELFF
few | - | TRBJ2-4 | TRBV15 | TGTGCCACCAGCATAGGACGGCCTGGAGAGGACATTCAGTACTTC | CATSIGRPGEDIQYF
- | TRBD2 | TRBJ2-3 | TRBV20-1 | TGCAGTGCTAGGGCCCTAGGGACTAGCGGGGGGCCGCCAGATACGCAGTATTTT | CSARALGTSGGPPDTQYF
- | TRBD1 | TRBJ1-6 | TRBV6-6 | TGTGCCAGCAGTTACTCGGACAGGAACATGGCCCTCCACTTT | CASSYSDRNMALHF
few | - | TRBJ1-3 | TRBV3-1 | TGTGCCAGCAGCCAGTGGCGGGCTGGGGGCTCTGGAAACACCATATATTTT | CASSQWRAGGSGNTIYF
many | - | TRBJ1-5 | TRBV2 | TGTGCCGCCCGAGTGGAGATCAATCAGCCCCAGCATTTT | CAARVEINQPQHF
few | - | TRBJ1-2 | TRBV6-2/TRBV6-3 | TGTGCCAGCAGTAAATACCGGGACCGTGACTATGGCTACACCTTC | CASSKYRDRDYGYTF
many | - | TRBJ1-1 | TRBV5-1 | TGCGCCAGCAGCTTGACGGGTGACGCTGAAGCTTTCTTT | CASSLTGDAEAFF
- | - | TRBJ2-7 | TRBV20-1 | TGCAGTGCTAGAGATCCCCAGATACCTTACGAGCAGTACTTC | CSARDPQIPYEQYF
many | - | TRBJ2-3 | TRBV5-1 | TGCGCCAGCAGCTTGAGACTTGCTAGCACAGATACGCAGTATTTT | CASSLRLASTDTQYF
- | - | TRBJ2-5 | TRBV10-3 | TGTGCTGTGGGCGGAGAGTATCAAGAGACCCAGTACTTC | CAVGGEYQETQYF
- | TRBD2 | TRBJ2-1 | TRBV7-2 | TGTGCCAGCAGCTCACGACTAGCGGGGGGGAACTGGAATGAGCAGTTCTTC | CASSSRLAGGNWNEQFF
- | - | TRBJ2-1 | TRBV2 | TGTGCCAGCAGCTACGAGGGGAATGAGCAGTTCTTC | CASSYEGNEQFF
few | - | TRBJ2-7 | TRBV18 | TGTGCCAGCTCCCCCCAGGACCTTCCAAGCTCCTACGAGCAGTACTTC | CASSPQDLPSSYEQYF